These 9 T cell receptor beta chains came from one sample sequenced in a study of somatic mutations in cytotoxic T cells in rheumatoid arthritis. Sequenced by immunoSEQ multiplex PCR; TCRdb stores in-frame clones only, minus some. The sample contains 15,000 to 20,000 clones, less than 85% of which appear only once. Sequencing input: CD8+ T cells sorted from blood. These receptor sequences come from a woman aged 55-75 years in good health.

The gene calls are TRBV2 and TRBJ2-2; D is tentatively TRBD1 or TRBD2 (5 bases each). The CDR3 consists of 14 residues. Trimming took 8 bases from V and 7 from J, leaving 17 bases between them. In germline, CDR1 is SNHLY, CDR2 FYNNEI. CDR3 region: CASSPGTEFGELFF. CDR3 DNA: TGTGCCAGCTCCCCCGGGACCGAGTTCGGGGAGCTGTTTTTT.

By frequency in the sample, this clone is large (0.1 to 1%). The chain is built from TRBV5-5 and TRBJ1-1; D unclear. This CDR3 is 13 amino acids long. The germline V gene encodes CDR1 SGHKS and CDR2 YYEKEE (reference sequence). Trimming pared 2 bases from V and 0 bases from J, leaving 5 bases between. CDR3 nucleotide sequence: TGTGCCAGCAGCTTCGACTTGAACACTGAAGCTTTCTTT. Translating it yields CASSFDLNTEAFF.

The chain carries TRBV7-8 and TRBJ2-1; 7 bases line up with TRBD1. CDR3 size: 17 residues. Germline-derived CDR1 and CDR2 are SGHVS and FQNEAQ. Losses at the gene ends were 1 base for V and 8 bases for J; bases not matched to a gene: 14. CDR3 loop: CASSLGWDRPRFDEQFF. The DNA for the CDR3 is TGTGCCAGCAGCTTAGGCTGGGACAGACCGCGTTTCGATGAGCAGTTCTTC.

The chain combines TRBV14 with TRBJ1-1; D ambiguous. Germline CDR1 reads SGHDN; CDR2 reads FVKESK. Trimming took off 7 bases at V and 1 base at J, with 16 bases between the two ends. The CDR3 is 15 amino acids. The CDR3 loop reads CASTPHRTANTEAFF. DNA for the CDR3: TGTGCCAGCACCCCCCACCGGACGGCGAACACTGAAGCTTTCTTT.

The table lists this clone with a few counts. The J gene is TRBJ2-7, the V gene TRBV7-6, with D possibly TRBD1 on 6 matching bases. The length of the CDR3 is 13 residues. Per germline, CDR1 SGHVS and CDR2 FNYEAQ. Trimming took 5 bases from V and 6 from J, leaving 14 bases between them. CDR3 in amino acids: CASSPNRVREQYF. In nucleotides, the CDR3 is TGTGCCAGCAGCCCTAACAGGGTCCGCGAGCAGTACTTC.

V gene TRBV27 combines with J gene TRBJ2-2; maybe TRBD1 (5 bases). This CDR3 has 16 amino acids. Germline assignment: CDR1 MNHEY and CDR2 SMNVEV (reference sequence). Trimming pared 0 bases from V and 0 bases from J, leaving 8 bases between. The CDR3 region is CASSLSLGANTGELFF. The CDR3, as DNA: TGTGCCAGCAGTTTATCGTTAGGGGCGAACACCGGGGAGCTGTTTTTT.

This clone was picked up one time. This chain links TRBV2 with TRBJ1-4, with 7 bases identical to TRBD1. This CDR3 has 15 residues. The germline V gene has CDR1 SNHLY and CDR2 FYNNEI. The ends lost 6 bases at V and 8 bases at J; junction bases unmatched: 12. In DNA form, the CDR3 reads TGTGCCAGCAGGGTTAAAGGGGGCCTGGGAGAAAAACTGTTTTTT. This codes for CASRVKGGLGEKLFF.

V gene TRBV28 combines with J gene TRBJ2-1; 7 bases fit TRBD2. The CDR3 covers 18 residues. Germline-derived CDR1 and CDR2 are MDHEN and SYDVKM. With 2 bases clipped from V and 1 base from J, the junction kept 11 bases outside the gene matches. This CDR3 is CASSLPTRGAGSYNEQFF. The DNA of the CDR3 is TGTGCCAGCAGTTTACCTACCCGGGGAGCGGGATCCTACAATGAGCAGTTCTTC.

In its sample, this clone was seen once. The rearrangement uses TRBV10-2 and TRBJ1-2; D is uncertain. The germline V gene has CDR1 WSHSY and CDR2 SAAADI. This CDR3 spans 14 amino acids. Trimming took off 3 bases at V and 1 base at J, with 9 bases between the two ends. The CDR3 here is CASSDQAYNYGYTF. CDR3 DNA: TGCGCCAGCAGTGACCAGGCCTATAACTATGGCTACACCTTC.